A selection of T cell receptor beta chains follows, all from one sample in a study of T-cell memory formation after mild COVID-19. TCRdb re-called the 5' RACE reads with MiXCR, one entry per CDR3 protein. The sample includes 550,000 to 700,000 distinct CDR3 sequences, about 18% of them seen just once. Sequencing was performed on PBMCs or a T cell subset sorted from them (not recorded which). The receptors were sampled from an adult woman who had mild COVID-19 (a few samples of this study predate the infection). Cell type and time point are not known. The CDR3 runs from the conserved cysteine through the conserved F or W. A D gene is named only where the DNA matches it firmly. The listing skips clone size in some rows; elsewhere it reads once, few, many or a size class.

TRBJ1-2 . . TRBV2 CASSESGAANYGYTF TGTGCCAGCAGTGAATCAGGGGCCGCTAACTATGGCTACACCTTC
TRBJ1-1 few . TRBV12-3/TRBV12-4 CASSSGANTEAFF TGTGCCAGCAGTTCAGGGGCAAACACTGAAGCTTTCTTT
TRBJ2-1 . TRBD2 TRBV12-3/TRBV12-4 CASSPYAGTTYYNEQFF TGTGCCAGCAGCCCATATGCCGGGACTACCTACTACAATGAGCAGTTCTTC
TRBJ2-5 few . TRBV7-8 CASSLVGSQETQYF TGTGCCAGCAGCTTAGTTGGGTCACAAGAGACCCAGTACTTC
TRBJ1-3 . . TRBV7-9 CASSFGPAITGNTIYF TGTGCCAGCAGCTTCGGCCCCGCTATAACTGGAAACACCATATATTTT
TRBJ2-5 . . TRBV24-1 CATSDPGFQETQYF TGTGCCACCAGTGATCCAGGGTTTCAAGAGACCCAGTACTTC
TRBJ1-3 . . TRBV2 CASSEGGTTIYF TGTGCCAGCAGTGAAGGGGGTACCACCATATATTTT
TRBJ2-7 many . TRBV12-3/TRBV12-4 CASSSGPTYEQYF TGTGCCAGCTCATCCGGTCCTACCTACGAGCAGTACTTC
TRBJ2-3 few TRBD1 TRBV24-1 CATKKGQGRPDTQYF TGTGCCACCAAGAAGGGACAGGGTCGTCCAGATACGCAGTATTTT
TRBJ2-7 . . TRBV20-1 CSATVRSHEQYF TGCAGTGCTACGGTCCGGTCCCACGAGCAGTACTTC
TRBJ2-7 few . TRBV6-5 CASSYSWGQLYEQYF TGTGCCAGCAGTTACTCGTGGGGACAACTCTACGAGCAGTACTTC
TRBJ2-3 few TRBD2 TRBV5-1 CASSFELAVSTDTQYF TGCGCCAGCAGCTTCGAACTAGCGGTTAGCACAGATACGCAGTATTTT
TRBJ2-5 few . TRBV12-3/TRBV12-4 CASSKGLQETQYF TGTGCCAGCAGCAAGGGCCTTCAAGAGACCCAGTACTTC
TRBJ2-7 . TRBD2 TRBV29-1 CSVRLAGNYEQYF TGCAGCGTTAGGCTAGCGGGGAACTACGAGCAGTACTTC
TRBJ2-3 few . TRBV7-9 CASSSQGFSTDTQYF TGTGCCAGCAGCTCTCAGGGGTTTAGCACAGATACGCAGTATTTT
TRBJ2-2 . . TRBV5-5 CASSQRQGGGGELFF TGTGCCAGCAGCCAGAGACAGGGAGGGGGCGGGGAGCTGTTTTTT